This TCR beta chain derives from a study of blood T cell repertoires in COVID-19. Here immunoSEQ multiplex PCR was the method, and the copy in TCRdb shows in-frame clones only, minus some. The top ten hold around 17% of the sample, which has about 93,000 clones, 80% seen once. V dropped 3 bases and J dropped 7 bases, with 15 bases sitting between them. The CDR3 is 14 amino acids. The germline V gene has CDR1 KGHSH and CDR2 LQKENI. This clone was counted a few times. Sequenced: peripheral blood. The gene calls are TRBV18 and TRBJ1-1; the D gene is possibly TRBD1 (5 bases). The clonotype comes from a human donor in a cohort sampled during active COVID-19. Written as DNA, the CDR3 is TGTGCCAGCTCACCCCGGACGATACAGGTTGAAGCTTTCTTT. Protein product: CASSPRTIQVEAFF.